Listed below are T cell receptor beta chains from one sample, sequenced in a study of T cell responses to AZD1222 COVID-19 vaccine. The repertoire was sequenced with immunoSEQ multiplex PCR; TCRdb's copy has only in-frame clones and lacks some. The sample yields under 150,000 clones, more than 90% seen once. The sample consisted of peripheral blood, taken 28 days after the second AZD1222 dose. These receptor sequences come from an adult who received the AZD1222 COVID-19 vaccine. CDR3s include the opening cysteine and the closing phenylalanine or tryptophan. Each record gives: CDR3 DNA, CDR3 protein, D gene, clone size, V gene, J gene. The D gene is left open where the match is weak. Expanded clones get a size class; other rows say once, few or many, or leave the size out.

cdr3_nt: TGTGCCAGCAGCTCCCGAAGTAAGGCCACCAACAATGAGCAGTTCTTC
cdr3_aa: CASSSRSKATNNEQFF
d_call: NA
clone_size: once
v_call: TRBV5-4
j_call: TRBJ2-1

cdr3_nt: TGTGCCAGCAGCCCGGAACAGGGGGCGAACACTGAAGCTTTCTTT
cdr3_aa: CASSPEQGANTEAFF
d_call: TRBD1
clone_size: NA
v_call: TRBV7-9
j_call: TRBJ1-1

cdr3_nt: TGTGCCAGCAGCTCCAGTGGGACAGGGTATCAGCCCCAGCATTTT
cdr3_aa: CASSSSGTGYQPQHF
d_call: TRBD1
clone_size: NA
v_call: TRBV11-2
j_call: TRBJ1-5

cdr3_nt: TGCGCCAGCATTGAGGCAGACACGAACACCGGGGAGCTGTTTTTT
cdr3_aa: CASIEADTNTGELFF
d_call: NA
clone_size: NA
v_call: TRBV10-1
j_call: TRBJ2-2

cdr3_nt: TGCGCCAGCAGCCAAGATCGTCTGGGGCCAACAACTAATGAAAAACTGTTTTTT
cdr3_aa: CASSQDRLGPTTNEKLFF
d_call: NA
clone_size: once
v_call: TRBV4-3
j_call: TRBJ1-4

cdr3_nt: TGTGCCAGCAGGACTCAGGGGACTCGCGCTGAAGCTTTCTTT
cdr3_aa: CASRTQGTRAEAFF
d_call: NA
clone_size: NA
v_call: TRBV6-6
j_call: TRBJ1-1

cdr3_nt: TGTGCCAGCAGTTCGATCGACAGGGCCTACGAGCAGTACTTC
cdr3_aa: CASSSIDRAYEQYF
d_call: TRBD1
clone_size: NA
v_call: TRBV27
j_call: TRBJ2-7

cdr3_nt: TGTGCCACCAGTGATCCCTCTTCGGGAGAGACCCAGTACTTC
cdr3_aa: CATSDPSSGETQYF
d_call: NA
clone_size: NA
v_call: TRBV24-1
j_call: TRBJ2-5

cdr3_nt: TGTGCCAGCAGGCCGGCCGAGCGGGAAAAACTGTTTTTT
cdr3_aa: CASRPAEREKLFF
d_call: NA
clone_size: NA
v_call: TRBV25-1
j_call: TRBJ1-4

cdr3_nt: TGTGCCAGCAGCTTAAGAGGCGGCAGCATCACAGATACGCAGTATTTT
cdr3_aa: CASSLRGGSITDTQYF
d_call: NA
clone_size: once
v_call: TRBV7-3
j_call: TRBJ2-3

cdr3_nt: TGTGCCAGCAGCTTAGAGGCACAGGGGTTCTATGGCTACACCTTC
cdr3_aa: CASSLEAQGFYGYTF
d_call: TRBD1
clone_size: NA
v_call: TRBV7-9
j_call: TRBJ1-2

cdr3_nt: TGTGCCAGTACCCAGGGGAGCGGAACTGAAGCTTTCTTT
cdr3_aa: CASTQGSGTEAFF
d_call: NA
clone_size: NA
v_call: TRBV19
j_call: TRBJ1-1

cdr3_nt: TGTGCCAGCAGCTTAGGACGGATTAGCAATCAGCCCCAGCATTTT
cdr3_aa: CASSLGRISNQPQHF
d_call: NA
clone_size: NA
v_call: TRBV7-2
j_call: TRBJ1-5

cdr3_nt: TGCGCCAGCAGCTTGAAAGTTAGCGGCGCCGGGGAGCTGTTTTTT
cdr3_aa: CASSLKVSGAGELFF
d_call: NA
clone_size: NA
v_call: TRBV5-1
j_call: TRBJ2-2

cdr3_nt: TGTGCCAGTAGTATCCAGGGGAGGGTCTCCTATAATTCACCCCTCCACTTT
cdr3_aa: CASSIQGRVSYNSPLHF
d_call: NA
clone_size: NA
v_call: TRBV19
j_call: TRBJ1-6

cdr3_nt: TGTGCCTGTCAGGGGCTAGGAAACACCATATATTTT
cdr3_aa: CACQGLGNTIYF
d_call: NA
clone_size: NA
v_call: TRBV6-5
j_call: TRBJ1-3

cdr3_nt: TGTGCCAGCAGCTTAGCCAGGGGCGCCTACGAGCAGTACTTC
cdr3_aa: CASSLARGAYEQYF
d_call: NA
clone_size: NA
v_call: TRBV11-3
j_call: TRBJ2-7

cdr3_nt: TGTGCCAGTAGTATCAAGAGGGTCAATAATTCACCCCTCCACTTT
cdr3_aa: CASSIKRVNNSPLHF
d_call: NA
clone_size: NA
v_call: TRBV19
j_call: TRBJ1-6

cdr3_nt: TGTGCCAGCAGCTTCACCGGGACAGGGAACACCGGGGAGCTGTTTTTT
cdr3_aa: CASSFTGTGNTGELFF
d_call: TRBD1
clone_size: NA
v_call: TRBV7-2
j_call: TRBJ2-2

cdr3_nt: TGTGCCACCAGCAGACTACAGGGTAGCTCCTATAATTCACCCCTCCACTTT
cdr3_aa: CATSRLQGSSYNSPLHF
d_call: NA
clone_size: NA
v_call: TRBV15
j_call: TRBJ1-6

cdr3_nt: TGTGCCAGCAGCATCGGCCAATCTATCGGGCCAACCCCGGAAAAACTGTTTTTT
cdr3_aa: CASSIGQSIGPTPEKLFF
d_call: NA
clone_size: NA
v_call: TRBV7-6
j_call: TRBJ1-4

cdr3_nt: TGTGCCAGCAGCCTTACAAGGGCTGCGAACACTGAAGCTTTCTTT
cdr3_aa: CASSLTRAANTEAFF
d_call: NA
clone_size: NA
v_call: TRBV3-1/TRBV3-2
j_call: TRBJ1-1

cdr3_nt: TGTGCCAGCAGTGTCGACGGAGATCAGCCCCAGCATTTT
cdr3_aa: CASSVDGDQPQHF
d_call: NA
clone_size: NA
v_call: TRBV9
j_call: TRBJ1-5

cdr3_nt: TGTGCCAGCAGTGATATAGCGGGGACGAACACCGGGGAGCTGTTTTTT
cdr3_aa: CASSDIAGTNTGELFF
d_call: TRBD2
clone_size: few
v_call: TRBV6-1
j_call: TRBJ2-2

cdr3_nt: TGTGCCTGGAGCTCGGCAGGGGGCAGCCAGCCCCAGCATTTT
cdr3_aa: CAWSSAGGSQPQHF
d_call: TRBD1
clone_size: NA
v_call: TRBV30
j_call: TRBJ1-5

cdr3_nt: TGTGCCAGCAGTCCAGCGCGGTTCTACAATGAGCAGTTCTTC
cdr3_aa: CASSPARFYNEQFF
d_call: NA
clone_size: NA
v_call: TRBV7-2
j_call: TRBJ2-1

cdr3_nt: TGTGCCAGCGGGACAGCGCGGAACACTGAAGCTTTCTTT
cdr3_aa: CASGTARNTEAFF
d_call: TRBD1
clone_size: NA
v_call: TRBV7-3
j_call: TRBJ1-1

cdr3_nt: TGTGCCTGGAGTGCTAACCCGGATTCACCCCTCCACTTT
cdr3_aa: CAWSANPDSPLHF
d_call: NA
clone_size: NA
v_call: TRBV30
j_call: TRBJ1-6

cdr3_nt: TGTGCCAGCAGTTACGATAGCAATCAGCCCCAGCATTTT
cdr3_aa: CASSYDSNQPQHF
d_call: NA
clone_size: once
v_call: TRBV6-2/TRBV6-3
j_call: TRBJ1-5

cdr3_nt: TGCAGTGCTAGAGCTGGTCAGGGCTACACCTTC
cdr3_aa: CSARAGQGYTF
d_call: NA
clone_size: NA
v_call: TRBV20-1
j_call: TRBJ1-2

cdr3_nt: TGTGCCAGCAGCAGAGTCAGGGGAAGGACTGAAGCTTTCTTT
cdr3_aa: CASSRVRGRTEAFF
d_call: NA
clone_size: NA
v_call: TRBV7-3
j_call: TRBJ1-1

cdr3_nt: TGTGCCAGCAGTCCGTGGGGCCTAGCGGGGGGGAGCGAGCAGTACTTC
cdr3_aa: CASSPWGLAGGSEQYF
d_call: TRBD2
clone_size: NA
v_call: TRBV2
j_call: TRBJ2-7

cdr3_nt: TGTGCCAGCAGCGCCCCGTTGGCGGGGGGGCCTCAAGAGACCCAGTACTTC
cdr3_aa: CASSAPLAGGPQETQYF
d_call: TRBD2
clone_size: NA
v_call: TRBV9
j_call: TRBJ2-5

cdr3_nt: TGTGCCAGCAGTCCCCGGTCCCTCTCCTACGAGCAGTACTTC
cdr3_aa: CASSPRSLSYEQYF
d_call: NA
clone_size: many
v_call: TRBV6-5
j_call: TRBJ2-7

cdr3_nt: TGTGCCAGCAGCCAACGACTAGCGGGATTCACAGATACGCAGTATTTT
cdr3_aa: CASSQRLAGFTDTQYF
d_call: TRBD2
clone_size: NA
v_call: TRBV3-1/TRBV3-2
j_call: TRBJ2-3

cdr3_nt: TGTGCCAGCAGCTTGGTACAAGGGCCTTCTCCCCTCCACTTT
cdr3_aa: CASSLVQGPSPLHF
d_call: NA
clone_size: once
v_call: TRBV5-6
j_call: TRBJ1-6

cdr3_nt: TGCGCCAGCAGCCGCGGTGGGGAGAGCACAGATACGCAGTATTTT
cdr3_aa: CASSRGGESTDTQYF
d_call: NA
clone_size: NA
v_call: TRBV4-1
j_call: TRBJ2-3

cdr3_nt: TGTGCCAGCAGCCTCGGGACAGACTATAATTCACCCCTCCACTTT
cdr3_aa: CASSLGTDYNSPLHF
d_call: TRBD1
clone_size: NA
v_call: TRBV4-2
j_call: TRBJ1-6

cdr3_nt: TGTGCCAGCTCACAGGCTACCATGCGGGACACTGAAGCTTTCTTT
cdr3_aa: CASSQATMRDTEAFF
d_call: NA
clone_size: NA
v_call: TRBV18
j_call: TRBJ1-1

cdr3_nt: TGTGCCAGCAGCGGGCAGACAGAGGAAAAACTGTTTTTT
cdr3_aa: CASSGQTEEKLFF
d_call: NA
clone_size: NA
v_call: TRBV2
j_call: TRBJ1-4

cdr3_nt: TGTGCCAGCAGTTTAACAGGGGAGGCCACCATATATTTT
cdr3_aa: CASSLTGEATIYF
d_call: TRBD1
clone_size: NA
v_call: TRBV12-3/TRBV12-4
j_call: TRBJ1-3

cdr3_nt: TGTGCCAGCAGCCCTTTTGACAGCCCTCCTTATGGCTACACCTTC
cdr3_aa: CASSPFDSPPYGYTF
d_call: NA
clone_size: once
v_call: TRBV3-1/TRBV3-2
j_call: TRBJ1-2

cdr3_nt: TGCGCCAGCAGCCATACCACCGACAGGGGAGGTGCAGATACGCAGTATTTT
cdr3_aa: CASSHTTDRGGADTQYF
d_call: TRBD1
clone_size: NA
v_call: TRBV4-1
j_call: TRBJ2-3

cdr3_nt: TGTGCCAGCAGTGACCTCGGAAACACCATATATTTT
cdr3_aa: CASSDLGNTIYF
d_call: NA
clone_size: NA
v_call: TRBV2
j_call: TRBJ1-3

cdr3_nt: TGCGCCAGCAGCTTACAAGAGACCCAGTACTTC
cdr3_aa: CASSLQETQYF
d_call: NA
clone_size: NA
v_call: TRBV5-1
j_call: TRBJ2-5

cdr3_nt: TGTGCCAGCACCGGGACAGCGGGCACTGAAGCTTTCTTT
cdr3_aa: CASTGTAGTEAFF
d_call: TRBD1
clone_size: NA
v_call: TRBV27
j_call: TRBJ1-1

cdr3_nt: TGCGCCAGCAGCCTTAGTGGAGGTGGAACTAATGAAAAACTGTTTTTT
cdr3_aa: CASSLSGGGTNEKLFF
d_call: NA
clone_size: NA
v_call: TRBV4-3
j_call: TRBJ1-4

cdr3_nt: TGTGCCAGCAGCGTGAGGGCTAGCGTTAGCACAGATACGCAGTATTTT
cdr3_aa: CASSVRASVSTDTQYF
d_call: NA
clone_size: NA
v_call: TRBV9
j_call: TRBJ2-3

cdr3_nt: TGTGCCAGCACCCAAGCGGGAGCCAACAATGAGCAGTTCTTC
cdr3_aa: CASTQAGANNEQFF
d_call: TRBD2
clone_size: NA
v_call: TRBV4-2
j_call: TRBJ2-1

cdr3_nt: TGCGCCAGCAGCTTGATGGGCTCTGGGGCCAACGTCCTGACTTTC
cdr3_aa: CASSLMGSGANVLTF
d_call: NA
clone_size: once
v_call: TRBV5-1
j_call: TRBJ2-6

cdr3_nt: TGTGCCAGTAGTATAGGCCACATCGAGATCCGTTATGGCTACACCTTC
cdr3_aa: CASSIGHIEIRYGYTF
d_call: NA
clone_size: NA
v_call: TRBV19
j_call: TRBJ1-2

cdr3_nt: TGTGCCAGCAGGGGACAGGGGGTGGGCGAGCAGTACTTC
cdr3_aa: CASRGQGVGEQYF
d_call: TRBD1
clone_size: once
v_call: TRBV6-5
j_call: TRBJ2-7

cdr3_nt: TGTGCCAGCAGCTTATTGACAGGGCCCAATTCACCCCTCCACTTT
cdr3_aa: CASSLLTGPNSPLHF
d_call: TRBD1
clone_size: NA
v_call: TRBV7-9
j_call: TRBJ1-6

cdr3_nt: TGTGCCATCAGTGAGTTGGATAGCAATCAGCCCCAGCATTTT
cdr3_aa: CAISELDSNQPQHF
d_call: NA
clone_size: NA
v_call: TRBV10-3
j_call: TRBJ1-5

cdr3_nt: TGTGCCAGCAGTCCAACAGGGAACACAGATACGCAGTATTTT
cdr3_aa: CASSPTGNTDTQYF
d_call: NA
clone_size: NA
v_call: TRBV5-4
j_call: TRBJ2-3